This TCR beta chain was profiled in a study of T cell changes during pregnancy in multiple sclerosis. V lost 2 bases to trimming and J lost 10 bases; unmatched junction nucleotides: 5. Germline CDR1 reads PRHDT; CDR2 reads FYEKMQ (reference sequence). The CDR3 contains 13 residues. This clone was seen once. Assay: immunoSEQ multiplex PCR; the TCRdb copy retains only in-frame clones and omits some. This sample has tens of thousands of clones, with 80% to 90% found just once. Sequences were derived from peripheral blood, sampled in the first trimester of pregnancy. This receptor was identified in a female donor in good health, enrolled as a control in a pregnancy study. This chain connects TRBV13 to TRBJ1-1, with TRBD1 identical over 9 bases. CDR3 in amino acids: CASSLWTGAGAFF. In nucleotides, the CDR3 is TGTGCCAGCAGCTTATGGACAGGGGCAGGAGCTTTCTTT.